This entry describes one T cell receptor (beta chain). The source of the sample is a study of blood T cells in healthy people across ages. Germline-derived CDR1 and CDR2 are KGHSH and LQKENI. The V and J ends lost 1 base and 6 bases respectively, with 19 bases between them. CDR3 length equals 17 residues. With a J-beta primer mix and a sample-barcoded 5' primer, a second PCR ran about 6 to 11 cycles. From the 5' RACE reads, TCRdb called clonotypes with MiXCR, one entry per CDR3 protein. The sample includes over 1,500,000 distinct CDR3 sequences, roughly 49% seen only once; the top ten take approximately 2.1%.

This clonotype was sampled from a woman aged 35 to 49 in good health. This sequence joins TRBV18 and TRBJ1-5, with TRBD1 as a possible D gene (6 bases). The specimen sequenced was blood. The DNA for the CDR3 is TGTGCCAGCTCACCACAGGGGATTACAGGGCTGGGTCAGCCCCAGCATTTT. This translates into CASSPQGITGLGQPQHF. Supplemented by reference TRBV18 and TRBJ1-5, the full variable domain reads NAGVMQNPRHLVRRRGQEARLRCSPMKGHSHVYWYRQLPEEGLKFMVYLQKENIIDESGMPKERFSAEFPKEGPSILRIQQVVRGDSAAYFCASSPQGITGLGQPQHFGDGTRLSIL.